The 17 T cell receptor beta chains below were found in one sample sequenced in a study of blood T cell repertoires in COVID-19. This table comes from immunoSEQ multiplex PCR, and its TCRdb copy is limited to in-frame clones, with some not included. The sample yields 200,000 to 250,000 clones, 90% to 95% seen once. The source material was peripheral blood. Receptors were obtained from a man in his sixties with COVID-19, enrolled during active disease.

V gene TRBV6-1 combines with J gene TRBJ1-6, with TRBD1 as a possible D gene (5 bases). CDR1 is MNHNS, CDR2 SASEGT, per germline. The CDR3 length is 13 residues. V lost 2 bases and J 13 bases, leaving 12 bases between the germline ends. The CDR3 DNA follows: TGTGCCAGCAGTGAATCCGGACACAGGCCCCTCCACTTT. It is translated as CASSESGHRPLHF.

The V call is TRBV10-3, the J call TRBJ2-7; 9 bases fit TRBD1. This CDR3 is built from 14 residues. Germline V gives CDR1 ENHRY, CDR2 SYGVKD. Trimming removed 3 bases from V and 3 bases from J; junction bases left unmatched: 3. Here the CDR3 DNA reads TGTGCCATCAGTGACGGGACAGGGAACTACGAGCAGTACTTC. It specifies CAISDGTGNYEQYF.

V gene TRBV6-6 combines with J gene TRBJ2-5; possible D gene TRBD2, 7 bases. Germline assignment: CDR1 MNHNY and CDR2 SVGAGI (reference sequence). V was cut by 6 bases and J by 5 bases, with 13 bases left in between. This CDR3 is 13 amino acids long. For the CDR3, the DNA is TGTGCCAGCAGGATCAGGGGAGGGGAGACCCAGTACTTC. Residues: CASRIRGGETQYF.

The chain carries TRBV4-1 and TRBJ1-2, with D maybe TRBD1 (6 bases). Trimming stripped 0 bases from V and 2 bases from J, with 13 bases between. Germline assignment: CDR1 MGHRA and CDR2 YSYEKL. The CDR3 runs to 16 residues. This CDR3 is CASSQEGEGVNYGYTF. In nucleotides, the CDR3 is TGCGCCAGCAGCCAAGAGGGCGAGGGGGTAAACTATGGCTACACCTTC.

The chain links TRBV6-1 to TRBJ2-7, with D possibly matching TRBD2 (6 bases). Germline values: CDR1 MNHNS, CDR2 SASEGT. The length of the CDR3 is 19 residues. V lost 1 base, J lost 2 bases, and 24 bases lay in between. The CDR3 loop is CASSEEVPGLFLSPYEQYF. CDR3 DNA: TGTGCCAGCAGTGAAGAGGTCCCGGGACTCTTCCTGAGCCCCTACGAGCAGTACTTC.

About this clone: Other DNA sequences in this sample translate to the same CDR3. CDR3 sequence reads: CASSPDRGPYEQYF. DNA for the CDR3: TGTGCCAGCTCACCGGACAGGGGGCCCTACGAGCAGTACTTC. The rearrangement joins TRBV18 to TRBJ2-7; 11 positions agree with TRBD1. Unmatched junction bases numbered 0, after V lost 3 bases and J lost 2 bases. The CDR3 runs 14 residues. Germline assignment: CDR1 KGHSH and CDR2 LQKENI.

The chain recombines TRBV5-4 with TRBJ2-3; perhaps TRBD1 as D (5 bases). Germline CDR1 reads SGHNT; CDR2 reads YYREEE (reference sequence). The CDR3 has 16 residues. V shed 6 bases and J shed 2 bases, with 19 bases lying between them. The CDR3 protein is CASTKREGASTDTQYF. The CDR3 DNA is TGTGCCAGCACTAAAAGGGAAGGGGCCTCCACAGATACGCAGTATTTT.

V and J are TRBV7-8 and TRBJ1-2, with TRBD1 identical over 9 bases. Germline lookup yields CDR1 SGHVS and CDR2 FQNEAQ. Unmatched junction bases numbered 4, after V lost 1 base and J lost 10 bases. The CDR3 sequence is 13 residues long. CDR3 region: CASSLGGTGPYTF. CDR3 in DNA: TGTGCCAGCAGCTTAGGAGGGACAGGGCCCTACACCTTC. The entire variable domain, with the rest obtained from reference TRBV7-8 and TRBJ1-2, is as follows: GAGVSQSPRYKVAKRGQDVALRCDPISGHVSLFWYQQALGQGPEFLTYFQNEAQLDKSGLPSDRFFAERPEGSVSTLKIQRTQQEDSAVYLCASSLGGTGPYTFGSGTRLTVV.

The chain employs TRBV9 and TRBJ2-2, with D possibly being TRBD1 (6 bases). V was clipped by 2 bases and J by 0 bases, with 11 bases between them. The CDR3 sequence is 16 residues long. Germline values: CDR1 SGDLS, CDR2 YYNGEE. The CDR3 protein is CASSVWAGANTGELFF. The CDR3 coding sequence is TGTGCCAGCAGCGTCTGGGCAGGGGCGAACACCGGGGAGCTGTTTTTT.

The rearrangement joins TRBV5-1 to TRBJ1-5, with D possibly TRBD1 on 6 matching bases. The CDR3 totals 15 residues. V shed 0 bases and J shed 4 bases, with 11 bases lying between them. Germline lookup yields CDR1 SGHRS and CDR2 YFSETQ. The CDR3 DNA reads as TGCGCCAGCAGCTTGGATGGGACAAATAATCAGCCCCAGCATTTT. Translation: CASSLDGTNNQPQHF.

The V call is TRBV28, the J call TRBJ1-5; D is unclear. The CDR3 is made up of 12 amino acids. Trimming removed 10 bases from V and 0 bases from J, with 7 bases in between. Germline CDR1 reads MDHEN; CDR2 reads SYDVKM. CDR3: CATEVSNQPQHF. As DNA, the CDR3 is TGTGCCACAGAGGTTAGCAATCAGCCCCAGCATTTT.

V is TRBV28 and J is TRBJ1-4; TRBD1 might be the D (6 bases). The length of the CDR3 is 13 residues. V dropped 8 bases and J dropped 6 bases, with 13 bases sitting between them. CDR1 MDHEN and CDR2 SYDVKM come from the germline V gene. The CDR3 region has the DNA TGTGCCAGCGGAACAGGGATTTATGAAAAACTGTTTTTT. Protein sequence: CASGTGIYEKLFF.

CDR3 amino acids: CASRELAGESYF. CDR3 bases: TGTGCCAGCAGGGAACTAGCGGGAGAATCATACTTC. V gene TRBV2 combines with J gene TRBJ2-7; 11 positions agree with TRBD2. This CDR3 has 12 residues. The V segment lost 6 bases and the J segment 13 bases; nucleotides outside the gene matches: 8. Germline lookup yields CDR1 SNHLY and CDR2 FYNNEI.

The chain combines TRBV6-5 with TRBJ1-2, with D perhaps TRBD1 (5 bases). With 6 bases removed from V and 0 bases from J, the gap between germline ends came to 14 bases. Per germline, CDR1 MNHEY and CDR2 SVGAGI. The CDR3 totals 15 residues. The CDR3 DNA follows: TGTGCCAGCAGCGGAGGGACGACCACTAACTATGGCTACACCTTC. Protein: CASSGGTTTNYGYTF.

The chain carries TRBV24-1 and TRBJ2-3, with TRBD2 identical over 10 bases. This CDR3 has 16 amino acids. Germline-derived CDR1 and CDR2 are KGHDR and SFDVKD. With 7 bases clipped from V and 1 base from J, the junction kept 7 bases outside the gene matches. The DNA of the CDR3 is TGTGCCACCAGCTCACCCAGCGGGAGGGGCACAGATACGCAGTATTTT. This gives the protein CATSSPSGRGTDTQYF.

This clone was observed a few times. V and J are TRBV5-1 and TRBJ1-1, with D possibly being TRBD1 (5 bases). V lost 4 bases and J lost 0, with 10 bases in between. Germline CDR1 reads SGHRS; CDR2 reads YFSETQ. This CDR3 is 14 amino acids long. The CDR3 protein is CASSPSTVNTEAFF. CDR3 in DNA: TGCGCCAGCAGCCCTTCGACAGTGAACACTGAAGCTTTCTTT.

This rearrangement joins TRBV19 to TRBJ1-2; D is unresolved. This CDR3 region has 13 residues. Germline V lookup: CDR1 LNHDA, CDR2 SQIVND (reference sequence). Trimming took off 10 bases at V and 2 bases at J, with 14 bases between the two ends. CDR3 sequence: CATTVYSNYGYTF. Written as DNA, the CDR3 is TGTGCCACTACGGTTTACAGCAACTATGGCTACACCTTC.